This TCR beta chain is drawn from a study of T cell changes during pregnancy in multiple sclerosis. Produced via immunoSEQ multiplex PCR; TCRdb's table is partial and in-frame only. The table records 80,000 to 100,000 clones, roughly 92% of them present only once. CDR3 size: 12 residues. CDR1 and CDR2 from the germline V gene are KGHSH and LQKENI. V was trimmed by 5 bases and J by 0 bases, leaving 4 bases between them. The receptor's source is a female donor with multiple sclerosis, enrolled in a pregnancy study. The source material was peripheral blood, sampled after pregnancy. V gene TRBV18 combines with J gene TRBJ1-1; no clear D. This CDR3 reads CASSGMNTEAFF. CDR3 DNA sequence: TGTGCCAGCTCAGGCATGAACACTGAAGCTTTCTTT. The full variable domain, in which reference TRBV18 and TRBJ1-1 provide the parts outside the CDR3, is NAGVMQNPRHLVRRRGQEARLRCSPMKGHSHVYWYRQLPEEGLKFMVYLQKENIIDESGMPKERFSAEFPKEGPSILRIQQVVRGDSAAYFCASSGMNTEAFFGQGTRLTVV.